This T cell receptor (beta chain) was documented in a study of memory CD4+ T cells and cytomegalovirus serostatus. Source study methods: After removing out-of-frame reads, under 2.5 million distinct TCRbeta sequences remained. The assay was immunoSEQ multiplex PCR, and TCRdb's table has in-frame clones only and misses some. From that table come the V and J calls and clone size; the DNA was used to work out D and trimming. The sample carries 40,000 to 45,000 clones, 76% recorded once. The sort gate was single viable CD3+CD4+CD8-CD45RO+ cells for memory CD4+ T cells. Donors' CMV status reflects serum IgG against pp150, pp28, p38, p52. The CDR3 length is 14 residues. In germline, CDR1 is LNHDA, CDR2 SQIVND (reference sequence). Trimming pared 5 bases from V and 0 bases from J, leaving 9 bases between.

Sequenced: memory CD4+ T cells from blood. J is TRBJ2-3 and V is TRBV19; TRBD1 is a possible D gene (6 bases). This receptor was obtained from an adult in good health and CMV-seronegative. In DNA, the CDR3 is TGTGCCAGTAGTCTGGACAGAAGCACAGATACGCAGTATTTT. Translation gives CASSLDRSTDTQYF.